This T cell receptor beta chain is drawn from a study of blood T cells in healthy people across ages. Germline assignment: CDR1 LGHDT and CDR2 YNNKEL (reference sequence). The CDR3 loop spans 14 amino acids. Trimming left V 3 bases short and J 7 bases short, with 12 bases between. The second PCR ran about 6 to 12 cycles with a sample-barcoded 5' primer and J-beta primers. TCRdb reprocessed the 5' RACE reads via MiXCR and lists one record per CDR3 protein. The sample has about 970,000 distinct CDR3 sequences; roughly 47% are singletons. This chain uses TRBV3-1 with TRBJ1-4; D possibly corresponds to TRBD1 (5 bases). This TCR derives from an older woman in good health. The sequencing sample was made of blood. In DNA, the CDR3 is TGTGCCAGCAGCCAGAGCAATGGGGCTGAAAAACTGTTTTTT. Its protein is CASSQSNGAEKLFF. Based on the CDR3 plus reference TRBV3-1 and TRBJ1-4, the full variable domain is DTAVSQTPKYLVTQMGNDKSIKCEQNLGHDTMYWYKQDSKKFLKIMFSYNNKELIINETVPNRFSPKSPDKAHLNLHINSLELGDSAVYFCASSQSNGAEKLFFGSGTQLSVL.